This T cell receptor beta chain was identified in a study of beta chain features in type 1 diabetes. Overall study context: Patients were similar to healthy donors in age and gender (as well as in cell yields).

This clone was picked up a small number of times. Its antigen is unidentified. Distinct nucleotide sequences in the sample also encode this CDR3. Sequencing targeted expressed TCRB transcripts, as all isolated RNA had been reverse transcribed. Sequenced by immunoSEQ multiplex PCR; TCRdb stores in-frame clones only, minus some. The profile shows 350,000 to 450,000 clones, about 15% of them singletons. Study results and caveats: TCRB repertoires of naive, central memory and Treg cells appeared more similar among patients than among healthy donors.

Source material: naive CD4+ T cells from blood. The receptor comes from a man in his thirties or forties in good health.

DNA for the CDR3: TGTGCCTGGAGTAGGGGGAGCAATCAGCCCCAGCATTTT. The encoded protein is CAWSRGSNQPQHF. The J gene is TRBJ1-5, the V gene TRBV30, with D possibly being TRBD1 (6 bases). CDR3 length: 13 amino acids. Trimming stripped 2 bases from V and 1 base from J, with 6 bases between. Looked up from germline, CDR1 is GTSNPN and CDR2 is SVGIG (reference sequence).